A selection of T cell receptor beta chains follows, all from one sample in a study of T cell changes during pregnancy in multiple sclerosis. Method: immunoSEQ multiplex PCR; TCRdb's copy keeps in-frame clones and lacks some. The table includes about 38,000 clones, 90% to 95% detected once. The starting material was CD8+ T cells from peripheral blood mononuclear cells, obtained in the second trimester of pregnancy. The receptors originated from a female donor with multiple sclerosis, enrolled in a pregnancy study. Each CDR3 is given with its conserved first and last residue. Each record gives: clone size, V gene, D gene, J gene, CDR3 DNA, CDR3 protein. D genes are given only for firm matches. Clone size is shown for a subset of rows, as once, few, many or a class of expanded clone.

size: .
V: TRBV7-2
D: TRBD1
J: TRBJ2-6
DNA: TGTGCCAGCAGCTTTCGGGACAGGGTTTCCTCTGGGGCCAACGTCCTGACTTTC
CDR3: CASSFRDRVSSGANVLTF

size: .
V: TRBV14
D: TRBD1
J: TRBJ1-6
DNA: TGTGCCAGCAGCCAGTACAGGGGAGGTAATTCACCCCTCCACTTT
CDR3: CASSQYRGGNSPLHF

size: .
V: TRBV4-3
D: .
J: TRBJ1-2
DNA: TGCGCCAGCAGCCAGGTAGCCGACAGTCCCTATGGCTACACCTTC
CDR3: CASSQVADSPYGYTF

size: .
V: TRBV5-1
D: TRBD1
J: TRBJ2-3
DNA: TGCGCCAGCAGCTTCACGGGACAGAGCACAGATACGCAGTATTTT
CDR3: CASSFTGQSTDTQYF

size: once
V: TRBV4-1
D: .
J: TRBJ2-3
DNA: TGCGCCAGCAGCCAAGATCGTGTAGATACGCAGTATTTT
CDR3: CASSQDRVDTQYF

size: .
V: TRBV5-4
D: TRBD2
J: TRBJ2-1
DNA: TGTGCCAGCAGCCTGGGGGGACTAGCGGTAATAAATGAGCAGTTCTTC
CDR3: CASSLGGLAVINEQFF

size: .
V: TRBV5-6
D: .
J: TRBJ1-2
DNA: TGTGCCAGCAGGTCACAGGGCAACTATGGCTACACCTTC
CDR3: CASRSQGNYGYTF

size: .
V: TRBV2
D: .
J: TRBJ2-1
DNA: TGTGCCAGCAGTCCCGAAGACAGATTCTTCTACAATGAGCAGTTCTTC
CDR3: CASSPEDRFFYNEQFF

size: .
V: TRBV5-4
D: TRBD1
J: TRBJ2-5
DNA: TGTGCCAGCAGCTTGGGGACAGGACAAGAGACCCAGTACTTC
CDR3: CASSLGTGQETQYF

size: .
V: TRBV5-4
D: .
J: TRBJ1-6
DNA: TGTGCCAGCAGCTATCTACCGCGGGGTAATTCACCCCTCCACTTT
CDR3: CASSYLPRGNSPLHF

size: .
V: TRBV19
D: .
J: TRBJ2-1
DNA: TGTGCCAGTAGTATCGAGGTGGGGCGGCTTTCCTACAATGAGCAGTTCTTC
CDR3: CASSIEVGRLSYNEQFF

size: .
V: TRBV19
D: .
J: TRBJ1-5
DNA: TGTGCCAGTAGTAGAGGTCCGTCCGGTCAGCCCCAGCATTTT
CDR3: CASSRGPSGQPQHF

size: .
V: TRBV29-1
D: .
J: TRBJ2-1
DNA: TGCAGCGTTGAAGATAGGGGACTCCTGAGCAAGGGGCAGTTCTTC
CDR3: CSVEDRGLLSKGQFF

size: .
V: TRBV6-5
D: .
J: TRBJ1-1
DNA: TGTGCCAGCGTCTTGAACACTGAAGCTTTCTTT
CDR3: CASVLNTEAFF

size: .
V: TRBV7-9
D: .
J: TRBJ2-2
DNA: TGTGCCAGCAGCTTAGCGAGTCGGCAGGGCGGGGAGCTGTTTTTT
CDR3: CASSLASRQGGELFF

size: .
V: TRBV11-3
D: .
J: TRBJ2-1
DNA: TGTGCCAGCAGCCCTCCGGGGGATTCCAATGAGCAGTTCTTC
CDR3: CASSPPGDSNEQFF

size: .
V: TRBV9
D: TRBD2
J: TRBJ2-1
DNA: TGTGCCAGCAGCGTAGAAGGACTAGGCTTACTTGAGCAGTTCTTC
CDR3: CASSVEGLGLLEQFF

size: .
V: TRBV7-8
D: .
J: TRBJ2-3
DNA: TGTGCCAGCAGCCTAAGCCACCTCCTGGTCACAGATACGCAGTATTTT
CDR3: CASSLSHLLVTDTQYF

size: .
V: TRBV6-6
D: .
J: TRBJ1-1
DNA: TGTGCCAGCAGTCTCCCATCGGGGGCTGAAGCTTTCTTT
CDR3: CASSLPSGAEAFF

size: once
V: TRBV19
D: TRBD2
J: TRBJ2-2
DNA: TGTGCCAGTAGCCCGGGACTAGCGGGAGGGCCCAGCGGGGAGCTGTTTTTT
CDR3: CASSPGLAGGPSGELFF

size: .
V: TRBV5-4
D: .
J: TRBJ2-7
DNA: TGTGCCAGCAGCGGTGACGACAGGACCTACATCTACGAGCAGTACTTC
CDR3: CASSGDDRTYIYEQYF

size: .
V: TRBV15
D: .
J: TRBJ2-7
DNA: TGTGCCACCAGCAGAGATAGTTACGAGCAGTACTTC
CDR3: CATSRDSYEQYF

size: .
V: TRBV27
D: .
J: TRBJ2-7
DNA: TGTGCCAGCAGTTCGCATAATCCAAGGGGCTACGAGCAGTACTTC
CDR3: CASSSHNPRGYEQYF

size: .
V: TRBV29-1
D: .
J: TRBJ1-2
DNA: TGCAGCGTTGAAAGTGGGCAGGGGCTAGGCTATGGCTACACCTTC
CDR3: CSVESGQGLGYGYTF

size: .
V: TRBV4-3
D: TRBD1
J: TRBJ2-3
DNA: TGCGCCACCTCATCAGGGACAGGGGCAACTGATACGCAGTATTTT
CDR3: CATSSGTGATDTQYF

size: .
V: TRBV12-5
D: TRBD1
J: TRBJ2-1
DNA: TGTGCTAGTGGCCGCCTGACAGGGGCGAATGAGCAGTTCTTC
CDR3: CASGRLTGANEQFF

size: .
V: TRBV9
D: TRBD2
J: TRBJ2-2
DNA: TGTGCCAGCAGCGTAGTACCAGGGCCGGGGGGCGGGGAGCTGTTTTTT
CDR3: CASSVVPGPGGGELFF

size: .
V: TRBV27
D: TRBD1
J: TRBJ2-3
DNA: TGTGCCAGCAGCGGATTGGGACAGGGGACAGATACGCAGTATTTT
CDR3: CASSGLGQGTDTQYF

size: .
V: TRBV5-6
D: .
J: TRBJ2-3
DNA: TGTGCCAGCAGCTTGGGTTCAGGGGAAACAGATACGCAGTATTTT
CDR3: CASSLGSGETDTQYF

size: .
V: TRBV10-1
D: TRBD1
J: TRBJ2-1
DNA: TGCGCCAGCAGTCCCGGAACGGGACAGGGCTTCGATGAGCAGTTCTTC
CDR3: CASSPGTGQGFDEQFF

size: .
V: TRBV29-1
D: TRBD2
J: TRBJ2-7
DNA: TGCAGCGTTGAAGTGACGGGGACTACAGCCTACGAGCAGTACTTC
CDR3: CSVEVTGTTAYEQYF

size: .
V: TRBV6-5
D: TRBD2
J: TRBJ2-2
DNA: TGTGCCAGCAGTCCTCGGGGGGAGAACACCGGGGAGCTGTTTTTT
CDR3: CASSPRGENTGELFF

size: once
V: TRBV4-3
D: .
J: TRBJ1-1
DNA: TGCGCCAGCAGCCAAGAAGGAGGGAACACTGAAGCTTTCTTT
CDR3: CASSQEGGNTEAFF

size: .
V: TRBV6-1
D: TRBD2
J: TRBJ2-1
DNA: TGTGCCAGCAGCTCGACTAGCGGGGAGGTAAATGAGCAGTTCTTC
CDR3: CASSSTSGEVNEQFF

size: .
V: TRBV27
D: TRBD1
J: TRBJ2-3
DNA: TGTGCCAGCAGTACCCTGACAGGGGTTTCGCCAGATACGCAGTATTTT
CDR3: CASSTLTGVSPDTQYF

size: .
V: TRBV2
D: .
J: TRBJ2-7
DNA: TGTGCCAGCCTAGCGAGCCCCTACTACGAGCAGTACTTC
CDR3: CASLASPYYEQYF

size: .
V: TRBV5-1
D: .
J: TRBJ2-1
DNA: TGCGCCAGCAGCTTTTCGGACAGGGAGGGCTACAATGAGCAGTTCTTC
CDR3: CASSFSDREGYNEQFF

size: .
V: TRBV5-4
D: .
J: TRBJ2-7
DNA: TGTGCCAGCAGCTCCACGGTTGGCGGAATAGGTTCGAGCTACGAGCAGTACTTC
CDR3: CASSSTVGGIGSSYEQYF

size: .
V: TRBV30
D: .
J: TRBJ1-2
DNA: TGTGCCTGGAGTGTTGAACTGGGCTACACCTTC
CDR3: CAWSVELGYTF

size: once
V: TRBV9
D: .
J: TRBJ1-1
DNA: TGTGCCAGCAGCGAGACAGGGAACACTGAAGCTTTCTTT
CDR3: CASSETGNTEAFF

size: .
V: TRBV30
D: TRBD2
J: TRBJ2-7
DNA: TGTGCCTGGAGTATCTTGGGACTAGCGGGAGTACACGAGCAGTACTTC
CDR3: CAWSILGLAGVHEQYF

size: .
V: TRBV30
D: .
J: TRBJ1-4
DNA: TGTGCCTGGGGCGGAGGGGTTGGAGAAAAACTGTTTTTT
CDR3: CAWGGGVGEKLFF

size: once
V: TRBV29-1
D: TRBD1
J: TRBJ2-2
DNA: TGCAGCGTAATGGACAGGGCCCCGAACACCGGGGAGCTGTTTTTT
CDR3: CSVMDRAPNTGELFF

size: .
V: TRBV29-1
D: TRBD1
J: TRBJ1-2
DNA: TGCAGCGTCGTAACAGGGGGCCGAAACTATGGCTACACCTTC
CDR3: CSVVTGGRNYGYTF

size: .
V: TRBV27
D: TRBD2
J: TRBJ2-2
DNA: TGTGCCAGCCGACTAGCGGGAATCGGGGAGCTGTTTTTT
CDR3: CASRLAGIGELFF

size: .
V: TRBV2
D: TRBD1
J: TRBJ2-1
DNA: TGTGCCAGCAGTGCTTTAGCACCTGAGGGAGACAGGGTTCACTACAATGAGCAGTTCTTC
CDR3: CASSALAPEGDRVHYNEQFF

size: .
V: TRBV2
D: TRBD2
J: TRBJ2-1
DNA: TGTGCCAGCAGTGAACCGGGGGGAGGAACCTACTCCTACAATGAGCAGTTCTTC
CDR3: CASSEPGGGTYSYNEQFF